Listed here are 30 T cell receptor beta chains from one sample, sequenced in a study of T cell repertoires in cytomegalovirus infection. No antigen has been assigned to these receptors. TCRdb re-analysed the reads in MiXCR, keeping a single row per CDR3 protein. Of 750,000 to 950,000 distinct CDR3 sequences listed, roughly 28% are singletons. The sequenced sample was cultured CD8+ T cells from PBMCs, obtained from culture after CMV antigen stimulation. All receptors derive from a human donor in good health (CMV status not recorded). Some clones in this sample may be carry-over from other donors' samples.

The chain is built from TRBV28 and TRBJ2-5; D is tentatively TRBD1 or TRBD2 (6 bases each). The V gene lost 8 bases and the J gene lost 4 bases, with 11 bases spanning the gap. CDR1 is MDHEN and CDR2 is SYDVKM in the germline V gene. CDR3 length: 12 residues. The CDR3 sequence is CASAGGRETQYF. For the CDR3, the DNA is TGTGCCAGCGCCGGGGGCCGAGAGACCCAGTACTTC. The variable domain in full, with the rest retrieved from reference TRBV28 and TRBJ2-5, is DVKVTQSSRYLVKRTGEKVFLECVQDMDHENMFWYRQDPGLGLRLIYFSYDVKMKEKGDIPEGYSVSREKKERFSLILESASTNQTSMYLCASAGGRETQYFGPGTRLLVL.

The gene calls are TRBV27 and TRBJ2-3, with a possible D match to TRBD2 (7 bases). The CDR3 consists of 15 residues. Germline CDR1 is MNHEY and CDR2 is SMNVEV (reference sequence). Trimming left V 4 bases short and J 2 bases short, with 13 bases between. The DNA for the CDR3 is TGTGCCAGCAGTTCGGGGGGCCCTTCCACAGATACGCAGTATTTT. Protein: CASSSGGPSTDTQYF.

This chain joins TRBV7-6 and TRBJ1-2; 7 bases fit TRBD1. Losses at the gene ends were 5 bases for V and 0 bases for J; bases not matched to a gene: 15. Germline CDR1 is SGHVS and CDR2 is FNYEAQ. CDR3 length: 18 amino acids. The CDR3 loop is CASSSPRLDRLSNYGYTF. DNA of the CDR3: TGTGCCAGCAGCAGCCCCCGTCTGGACAGGCTATCTAACTATGGCTACACCTTC.

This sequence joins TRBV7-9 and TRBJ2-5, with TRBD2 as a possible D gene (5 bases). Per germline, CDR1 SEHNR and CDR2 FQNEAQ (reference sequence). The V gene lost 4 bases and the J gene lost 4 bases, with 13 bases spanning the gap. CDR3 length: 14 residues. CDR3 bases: TGTGCCAGCAGCTCGTCGGGGTGGGGAGAGACCCAGTACTTC. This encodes CASSSSGWGETQYF.

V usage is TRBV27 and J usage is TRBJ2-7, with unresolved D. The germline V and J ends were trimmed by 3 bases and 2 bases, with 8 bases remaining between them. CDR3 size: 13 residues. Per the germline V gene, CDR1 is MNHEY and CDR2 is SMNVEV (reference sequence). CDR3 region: CASSFGLPYEQYF. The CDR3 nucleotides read TGTGCCAGCAGTTTCGGTTTGCCCTACGAGCAGTACTTC.

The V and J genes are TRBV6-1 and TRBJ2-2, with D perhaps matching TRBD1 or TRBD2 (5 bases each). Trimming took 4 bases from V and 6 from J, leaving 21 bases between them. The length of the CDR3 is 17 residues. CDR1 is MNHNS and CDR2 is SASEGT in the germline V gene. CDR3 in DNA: TGTGCCAGCAGTGGCCTAAGTGGGACCCCTTTCCCCGGGGAGCTGTTTTTT. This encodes CASSGLSGTPFPGELFF.

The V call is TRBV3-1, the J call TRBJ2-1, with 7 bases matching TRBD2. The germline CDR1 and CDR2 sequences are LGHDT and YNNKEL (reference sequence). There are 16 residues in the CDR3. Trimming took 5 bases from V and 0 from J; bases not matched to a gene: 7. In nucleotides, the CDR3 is TGTGCCAGCAGCTCTGCTAGCGGAACCTCCTACAATGAGCAGTTCTTC. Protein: CASSSASGTSYNEQFF.

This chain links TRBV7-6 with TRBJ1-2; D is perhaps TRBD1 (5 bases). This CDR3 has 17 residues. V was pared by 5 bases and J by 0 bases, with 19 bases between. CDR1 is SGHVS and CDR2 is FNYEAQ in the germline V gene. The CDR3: CASSPVKGDPTNYGYTF. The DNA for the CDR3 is TGTGCCAGCAGCCCCGTGAAAGGGGACCCAACTAACTATGGCTACACCTTC.

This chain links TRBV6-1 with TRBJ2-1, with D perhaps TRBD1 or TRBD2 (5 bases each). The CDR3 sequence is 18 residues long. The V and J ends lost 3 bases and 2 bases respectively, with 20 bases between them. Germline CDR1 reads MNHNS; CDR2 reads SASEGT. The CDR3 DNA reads TGTGCCAGCAGTGATCAGGGCTGGGGGAGAAAAGCCTACAATGAGCAGTTCTTC. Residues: CASSDQGWGRKAYNEQFF.

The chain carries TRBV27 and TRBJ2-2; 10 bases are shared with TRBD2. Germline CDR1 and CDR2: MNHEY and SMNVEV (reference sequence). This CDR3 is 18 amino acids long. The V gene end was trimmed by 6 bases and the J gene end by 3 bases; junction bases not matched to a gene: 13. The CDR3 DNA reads TGTGCCAGCAGCCCATGGGGTAGCGGGGGGCCGGACACCGGGGAGCTGTTTTTT. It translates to CASSPWGSGGPDTGELFF.

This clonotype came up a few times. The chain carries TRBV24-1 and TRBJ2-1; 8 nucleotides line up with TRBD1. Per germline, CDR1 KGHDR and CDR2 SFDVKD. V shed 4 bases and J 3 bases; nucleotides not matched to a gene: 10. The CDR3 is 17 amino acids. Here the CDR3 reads CATSEHKTGGLYNEQFF. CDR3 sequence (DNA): TGTGCCACCAGTGAGCATAAAACAGGGGGTCTCTACAATGAGCAGTTCTTC.

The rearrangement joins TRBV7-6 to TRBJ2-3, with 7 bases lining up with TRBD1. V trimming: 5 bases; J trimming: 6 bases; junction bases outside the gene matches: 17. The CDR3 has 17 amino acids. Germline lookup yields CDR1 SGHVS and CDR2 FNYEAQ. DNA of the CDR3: TGTGCCAGCAGCGGACCGGGACAGTGGGGTTTCGTTGATACGCAGTATTTT. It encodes CASSGPGQWGFVDTQYF.

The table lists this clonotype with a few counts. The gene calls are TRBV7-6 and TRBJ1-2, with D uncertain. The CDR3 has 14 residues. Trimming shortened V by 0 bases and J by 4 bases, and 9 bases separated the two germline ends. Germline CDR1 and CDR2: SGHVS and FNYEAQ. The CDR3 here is CASSLAEDIYGYTF. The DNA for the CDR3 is TGTGCCAGCAGCTTAGCAGAAGACATCTATGGCTACACCTTC.

CDR3 protein: CSASNRGGDYGYTF. The CDR3 DNA reads TGCAGTGCTAGTAATCGAGGGGGGGACTATGGCTACACCTTC. The rearrangement uses TRBV20-1 and TRBJ1-2, with D perhaps TRBD1 (6 bases). The CDR3 is made up of 14 amino acids. The germline gives CDR1 DFQATT, CDR2 SNEGSKA (reference sequence). Trimming removed 3 bases at V and 3 bases at J, with 14 bases between.

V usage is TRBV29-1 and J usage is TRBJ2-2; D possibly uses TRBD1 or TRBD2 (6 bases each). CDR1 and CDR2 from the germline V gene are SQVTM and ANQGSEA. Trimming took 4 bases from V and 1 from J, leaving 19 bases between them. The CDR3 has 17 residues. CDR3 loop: CSVVQGTLERNTGELFF. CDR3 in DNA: TGCAGCGTTGTCCAGGGGACTTTAGAACGGAACACCGGGGAGCTGTTTTTT.

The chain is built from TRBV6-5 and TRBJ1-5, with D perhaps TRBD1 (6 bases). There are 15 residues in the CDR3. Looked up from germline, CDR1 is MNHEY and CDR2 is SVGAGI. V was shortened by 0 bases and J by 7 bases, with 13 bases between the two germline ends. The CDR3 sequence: CASSYSGGLGQPQHF. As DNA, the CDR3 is TGTGCCAGCAGTTACTCAGGGGGGCTCGGGCAGCCCCAGCATTTT.

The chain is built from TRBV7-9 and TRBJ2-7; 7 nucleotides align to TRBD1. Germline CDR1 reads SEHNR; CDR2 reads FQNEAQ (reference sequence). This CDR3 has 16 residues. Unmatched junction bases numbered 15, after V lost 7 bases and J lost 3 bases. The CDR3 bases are TGTGCCAGCATCAAACCCGAGGGGGCAGGGATCTACGAGCAGTACTTC. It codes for CASIKPEGAGIYEQYF.

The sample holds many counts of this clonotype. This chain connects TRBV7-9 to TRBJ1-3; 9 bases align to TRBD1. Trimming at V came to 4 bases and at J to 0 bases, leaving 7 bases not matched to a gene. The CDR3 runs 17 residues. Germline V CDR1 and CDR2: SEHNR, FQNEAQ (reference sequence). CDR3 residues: CASSSKRDRDSGNTIYF. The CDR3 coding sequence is TGTGCCAGCAGCTCCAAGAGGGACAGGGACTCTGGAAACACCATATATTTT.

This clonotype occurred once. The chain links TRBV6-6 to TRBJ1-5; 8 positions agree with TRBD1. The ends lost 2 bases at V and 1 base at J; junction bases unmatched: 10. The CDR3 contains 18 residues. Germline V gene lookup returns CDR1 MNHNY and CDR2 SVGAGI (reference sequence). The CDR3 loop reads CASSYPPGQGPSNQPQHF. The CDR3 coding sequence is TGTGCCAGCAGTTACCCCCCTGGACAGGGACCAAGCAATCAGCCCCAGCATTTT.

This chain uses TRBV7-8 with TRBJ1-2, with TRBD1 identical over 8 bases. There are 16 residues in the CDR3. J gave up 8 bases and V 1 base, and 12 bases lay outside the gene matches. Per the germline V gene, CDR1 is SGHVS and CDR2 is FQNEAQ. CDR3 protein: CASSLDGAGGPIGYTF. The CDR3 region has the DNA TGTGCCAGCAGCTTAGATGGGGCAGGGGGCCCGATCGGCTACACCTTC.

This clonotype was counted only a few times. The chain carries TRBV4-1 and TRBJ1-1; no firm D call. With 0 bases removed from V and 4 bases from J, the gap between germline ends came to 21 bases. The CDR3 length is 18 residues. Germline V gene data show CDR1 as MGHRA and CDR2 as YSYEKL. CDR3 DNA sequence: TGCGCCAGCAGCCAAGATTCATCTTGGACCTTTGAGGGCACTGAAGCTTTCTTT. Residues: CASSQDSSWTFEGTEAFF.

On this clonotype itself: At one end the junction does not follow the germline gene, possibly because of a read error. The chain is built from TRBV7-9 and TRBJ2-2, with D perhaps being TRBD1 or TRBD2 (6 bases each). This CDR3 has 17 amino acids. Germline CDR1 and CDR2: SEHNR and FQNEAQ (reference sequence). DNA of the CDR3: TGTGCCGGCAGCGTTTTAGGGGGGCGCGGCCTCACCGGGGAGCTGTTTTTT. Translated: CAGSVLGGRGLTGELFF.

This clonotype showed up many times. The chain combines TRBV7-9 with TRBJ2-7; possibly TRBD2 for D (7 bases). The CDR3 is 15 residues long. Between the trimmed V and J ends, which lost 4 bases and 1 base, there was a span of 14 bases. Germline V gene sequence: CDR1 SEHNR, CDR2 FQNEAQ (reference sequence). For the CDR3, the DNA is TGTGCCAGCAGCTCAAAAGGGGGGGAGTCCTACGAGCAGTACTTC. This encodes CASSSKGGESYEQYF.

CDR3 sequence reads: CASSTPGQTNYGYTF. Here the CDR3 DNA reads TGTGCCAGCAGTACCCCGGGACAAACTAACTATGGCTACACCTTC. The V and J genes are TRBV12-3 or TRBV12-4 and TRBJ1-2, with D possibly TRBD1 on 6 matching bases. V lost 5 bases and J 0 bases, leaving 13 bases between the germline ends. The CDR3 is made up of 15 amino acids.

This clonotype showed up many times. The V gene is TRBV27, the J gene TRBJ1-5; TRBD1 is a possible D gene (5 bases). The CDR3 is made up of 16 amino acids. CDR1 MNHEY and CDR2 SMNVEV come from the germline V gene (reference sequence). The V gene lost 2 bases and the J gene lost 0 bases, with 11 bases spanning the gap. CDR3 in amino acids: CASSLRGPDSNQPQHF. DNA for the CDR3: TGTGCCAGCAGTTTAAGGGGACCAGATAGCAATCAGCCCCAGCATTTT.

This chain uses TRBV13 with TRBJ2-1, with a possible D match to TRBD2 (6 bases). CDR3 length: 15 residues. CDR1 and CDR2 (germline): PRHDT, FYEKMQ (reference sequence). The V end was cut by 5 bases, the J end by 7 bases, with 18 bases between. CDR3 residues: CASSPRGGARNEQFF. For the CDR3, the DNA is TGTGCCAGCAGCCCCCGGGGCGGGGCTAGGAATGAGCAGTTCTTC.

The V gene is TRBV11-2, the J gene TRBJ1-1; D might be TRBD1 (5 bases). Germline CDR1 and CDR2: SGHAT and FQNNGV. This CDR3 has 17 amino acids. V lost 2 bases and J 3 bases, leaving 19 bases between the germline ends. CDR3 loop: CASSLYLGVRGDTEAFF. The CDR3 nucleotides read TGTGCCAGCAGCTTATATCTGGGGGTAAGGGGAGACACTGAAGCTTTCTTT.

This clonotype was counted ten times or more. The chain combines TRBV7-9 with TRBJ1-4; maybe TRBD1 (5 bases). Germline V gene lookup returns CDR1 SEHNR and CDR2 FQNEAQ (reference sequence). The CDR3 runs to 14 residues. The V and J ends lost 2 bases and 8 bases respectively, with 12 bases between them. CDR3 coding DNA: TGTGCCAGCAGCTTACGCAGGGACCAAGAAAAACTGTTTTTT. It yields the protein CASSLRRDQEKLFF.

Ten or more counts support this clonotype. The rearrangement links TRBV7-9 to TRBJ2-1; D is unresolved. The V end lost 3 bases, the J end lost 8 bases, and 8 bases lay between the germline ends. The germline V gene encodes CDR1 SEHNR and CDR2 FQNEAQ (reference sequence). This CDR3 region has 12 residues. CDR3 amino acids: CASSFSYDEQFF. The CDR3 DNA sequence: TGTGCCAGCAGCTTCTCGTATGATGAGCAGTTCTTC.

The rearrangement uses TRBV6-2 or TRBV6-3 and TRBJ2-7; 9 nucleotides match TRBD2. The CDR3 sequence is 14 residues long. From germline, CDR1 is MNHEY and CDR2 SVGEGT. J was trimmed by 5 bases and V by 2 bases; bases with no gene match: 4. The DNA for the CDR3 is TGTGCCAGCAGTTACCTAGCGGGGCTCCACGAGCAGTACGTC. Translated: CASSYLAGLHEQYV.